The 19 T cell receptor beta chains given below trace back to one sample, sequenced in a study of radiation and T cells in renal cell carcinoma. Time point of the sample: blood 2 weeks post-SBRT. Treatment indicated: 15 Gy SBRT to primary tumor, nephrectomy 4 weeks later. Repertoires were generated with immunoSEQ multiplex PCR, while TCRdb's copy carries only in-frame clones and drops some. The sample includes some 120,000 clones, more than 75% of them seen just once. The sample was blood, taken from a patient whose treatment included radiotherapy and nephrectomy. The receptor set was obtained from a woman aged 70-85 years with renal cell carcinoma.

This chain links TRBV28 with TRBJ2-6; D unclear. This CDR3 spans 15 amino acids. From germline, CDR1 is MDHEN and CDR2 SYDVKM. Trimming took 6 bases from V and 0 from J, leaving 9 bases between them. The CDR3 DNA follows: TGTGCCAGCAGCCCGTGGGGCTCTGGGGCCAACGTCCTGACTTTC. This codes for CASSPWGSGANVLTF.

This chain joins TRBV5-6 and TRBJ2-6, with D uncertain. The CDR3 runs to 18 residues. V shed 4 bases and J shed 0 bases, with 17 bases lying between them. CDR1 is SGHDT and CDR2 is YYEEEE in the germline V gene. The CDR3, as DNA: TGTGCCAGCAGCACCCTTGGCACGGGCCTCTCTGGGGCCAACGTCCTGACTTTC. It codes for CASSTLGTGLSGANVLTF.

The rearrangement uses TRBV15 and TRBJ2-7; D is perhaps TRBD1 (5 bases). The CDR3 is 16 amino acids. Trimming left V 2 bases short and J 1 base short, with 15 bases between. CDR1 is LNHNV and CDR2 is YYDKDF in the germline V gene (reference sequence). The CDR3 region is CATSRSFQGTSYEQYF. The CDR3 DNA is TGTGCCACCAGCAGATCCTTCCAGGGCACTTCCTACGAGCAGTACTTC.

The chain joins TRBV5-1 to TRBJ1-6, with 9 bases identical to TRBD1. The CDR3 runs 16 residues. The junction had 6 bases not matched to a gene; V was cut back by 4 bases and J by 4 bases. Per germline, CDR1 SGHRS and CDR2 YFSETQ. As DNA, the CDR3 is TGCGCCAGCAGCGACAACAGGGGGCTTTATAATTCACCCCTCCACTTT. Amino acid sequence: CASSDNRGLYNSPLHF.

This clone was counted between two and nine times. The chain recombines TRBV11-2 with TRBJ2-1; D may be TRBD1 or TRBD2 (6 bases each). The CDR3 has 15 residues. V lost 0 bases and J 1 base, leaving 7 bases between the germline ends. From germline, CDR1 is SGHAT and CDR2 FQNNGV. CDR3 in DNA: TGTGCCAGCAGCTTAGAAGGGGGGTCCTACAATGAGCAGTTCTTC. It encodes CASSLEGGSYNEQFF.

The J gene is TRBJ1-2, the V gene TRBV27, with D unclear. Germline V gene lookup returns CDR1 MNHEY and CDR2 SMNVEV (reference sequence). Trimming shortened V by 2 bases and J by 4 bases, and 11 bases separated the two germline ends. This CDR3 has 14 amino acids. CDR3 in DNA: TGTGCCAGCAGTTTAAGTAGGGATGGCTATGGCTACACCTTC. It yields the protein CASSLSRDGYGYTF.

This chain joins TRBV4-3 and TRBJ1-2; D is undetermined. The CDR3 sequence is 14 residues long. Looked up from germline, CDR1 is LGHNA and CDR2 is YSLEER. V lost 0 bases, J lost 6 bases, and 11 bases lay in between. The CDR3 bases are TGCGCCAGCAGCCAAGATAGCCGAGGGCATGGCTACACCTTC. As protein: CASSQDSRGHGYTF.

The CDR3 loop reads CASSPWDSKTYEQYF. The CDR3 coding sequence is TGTGCCAGCAGTCCATGGGACAGTAAAACCTACGAGCAGTACTTC. This chain links TRBV28 with TRBJ2-7, with TRBD1 matching over 7 bases. Germline CDR1 reads MDHEN; CDR2 reads SYDVKM. The CDR3 consists of 15 residues. J gave up 2 bases and V 5 bases, and 9 bases lay outside the gene matches.

The CDR3 coding sequence is TGTGCCAGCAGCCCTCGGACAGCCAAAAACATTCAGTACTTC. Its protein is CASSPRTAKNIQYF. This chain links TRBV11-1 with TRBJ2-4; D unresolved. Germline V gene lookup returns CDR1 SGHAT and CDR2 FQDESV (reference sequence). The CDR3 extends over 14 amino acids. Trimming pared 5 bases from V and 0 bases from J, leaving 8 bases between.

The genes are TRBV2 and TRBJ2-5; TRBD2 matches 9 bases. The J call could be wrong; TRBJ2-7 is a better fit for the DNA end. CDR1 SNHLY and CDR2 FYNNEI come from the germline V gene. This CDR3 contains 15 residues. The DNA of the CDR3 is TGTGCCAGCAGTGAACACAGCGGGGGGACTTACGAGCAGTACTTC. Amino acids: CASSEHSGGTYEQYF.

The rearrangement uses TRBV30 and TRBJ2-7, with unresolved D. This CDR3 region has 13 residues. Per the germline V gene, CDR1 is GTSNPN and CDR2 is SVGIG (reference sequence). Trimming shortened V by 7 bases and J by 0 bases, and 13 bases separated the two germline ends. This CDR3 is CASGQWSSYEQYF. In DNA, the CDR3 is TGTGCCTCTGGCCAGTGGAGCTCCTACGAGCAGTACTTC.

The chain employs TRBV5-1 and TRBJ2-3; D unresolved. V gave up 5 bases and J gave up 0 bases, with 13 bases separating them. The CDR3 covers 15 residues. Looked up from germline, CDR1 is SGHRS and CDR2 is YFSETQ. Here the CDR3 reads CASRDNLVSTDTQYF. CDR3 nucleotides: TGCGCCAGCAGAGACAATTTGGTTAGCACAGATACGCAGTATTTT. The full variable domain, completed using reference TRBV5-1 and TRBJ2-3, is KAGVTQTPRYLIKTRGQQVTLSCSPISGHRSVSWYQQTPGQGLQFLFEYFSETQRNKGNFPGRFSGRQFSNSRSEMNVSTLELGDSALYLCASRDNLVSTDTQYFGPGTRLTVL.

V and J are TRBV7-6 and TRBJ2-5; perhaps TRBD1 as D (6 bases). Trimming left V 4 bases short and J 5 bases short, with 8 bases between. The germline V gene encodes CDR1 SGHVS and CDR2 FNYEAQ. The CDR3 has 12 residues. The CDR3 coding sequence is TGTGCCAGCAGCTACCAGGGGGAGACCCAGTACTTC. This gives the protein CASSYQGETQYF.

Only one count was recorded for this clone. The chain has TRBV19 and TRBJ2-3; D is unclear. The CDR3 loop spans 13 amino acids. Trimming took off 7 bases at V and 6 bases at J, with 14 bases between the two ends. Germline values: CDR1 LNHDA, CDR2 SQIVND (reference sequence). The CDR3 DNA sequence: TGTGCCAGTACAAAAACTATCCCCGATACGCAGTATTTT. Amino acids: CASTKTIPDTQYF.

The chain carries TRBV23-1 and TRBJ2-7; 10 nucleotides align to TRBD1. TRBV23-1 is recorded as an ORF, its role being uncertain. The CDR3 is 19 amino acids. The V gene end was trimmed by 0 bases and the J gene end by 3 bases; junction bases not matched to a gene: 14. The CDR3, as DNA: TGCGCCAGCAGTCAATCGAAGGGGAAAGGGACAGGGGATATCTACGAGCAGTACTTC. Translated: CASSQSKGKGTGDIYEQYF.

The V call is TRBV2, the J call TRBJ2-3; TRBD1 matches at 11 bases. The CDR3 covers 15 residues. V lost 5 bases, J lost 4 bases, and 5 bases stayed unmatched. CDR1 SNHLY and CDR2 FYNNEI come from the germline V gene. CDR3 nucleotides: TGTGCCAGCAGTAGGGGACAGGGGGAATCAGATACGCAGTATTTT. Translated: CASSRGQGESDTQYF.

This sequence joins TRBV28 and TRBJ1-2; D may be TRBD1 (6 bases). CDR1 MDHEN and CDR2 SYDVKM come from the germline V gene. This CDR3 is built from 13 residues. Trimming left V 5 bases short and J 5 bases short, with 12 bases between. Here the CDR3 DNA reads TGTGCCAGCAGTGTACAGGGAGTATATGGCTACACCTTC. Protein: CASSVQGVYGYTF.

The CDR3 region is CASSRQFSYEQYF. The CDR3 coding sequence is TGTGCCAGCAGCCGACAGTTCTCCTACGAGCAGTACTTC. This chain joins TRBV6-1 and TRBJ2-5, with D possibly matching TRBD1 (5 bases). The DNA end favors TRBJ2-7, so the J call may be wrong. The CDR3 runs to 13 residues. Germline assignment: CDR1 MNHNS and CDR2 SASEGT.

The rearrangement links TRBV7-9 to TRBJ2-3; possible D gene TRBD1, 6 bases. The V gene's germline CDR1 is SEHNR and CDR2 FQNEAQ (reference sequence). This CDR3 is built from 13 residues. Trimming removed 1 base at V and 15 bases at J, with 17 bases between. The CDR3 region is CASSLGSGQRFYF. The CDR3 coding sequence is TGTGCCAGCAGCTTAGGGAGTGGACAGAGGTTTTATTTT.